This TCR beta chain comes out of a study of regulatory T cells in long-lasting Graves disease (dated by TCRdb to about 2021). In the study overall: Antithyroid drugs had been taken for less than 3 months by newly diagnosed Graves' disease patients. Patients with persistent Graves' disease were compared with patients with newly diagnosed Graves' disease using TCR sequencing and RNA sequencing of peripheral blood. TCR sequencing covered some 13 persistent and approximately 20 newly diagnosed Graves' disease patients, around 33 samples in total. The study was conducted in China and was registered as a clinical trial. Overall study results and their limits: Lower TCR Shannon entropy and fewer highly expanded clones were observed in persistent Graves' disease patients than in newly diagnosed patients, which suggested clonal expansion. Sequencing and analysis were restricted to the TCR beta chain. More public clonotypes were shared among persistent patients (roughly 2,700) than among newly diagnosed patients (roughly 1,000). The small sample size was acknowledged by the authors as a limitation that may reduce accuracy. Peripheral blood alone was examined, since thyroid tissue, which constituted the primary lesion, could not be accessed.

The method was multiplex PCR. Sequencer: Illumina HiSeq 4000. TCR beta libraries were built with iRepertoire HTBI primers and Arm-PCR amplification of CDR3 regions. Before sequencing, the PCR products underwent gel purification. The study's own analysis went as follows. Gene usage analysis of CDR3 amino acid clonotypes used the 60 to 75 TRBV and about 14 TRBJ segments found across samples. COPE and FqMerger were used to merge the filtered high-quality paired reads into contigs. BLAST was used to align contigs to the IMGT TRBV, TRBD and TRBJ reference genes, and CDR3 was defined following IMGT. Highly expanded clones were defined as clonotypes with a frequency above 0.1%. Repertoire diversity was measured by Shannon entropy, and V-J evenness by the Gini coefficient. Clonotypes shared by more than one individual were considered public. TCRdb took the public reads, trimmed them with fastp at Q25, ran MiXCR for clone calling and kept in-frame beta chains. Rows with one shared CDR3 protein collapse into an entry with the most common genes and DNA. Clone size and V and J calls follow TCRdb, not the original study. The sample has roughly 410,000 distinct CDR3 sequences on record, about 15% of them singletons. The ten largest clones capture around 7.6% of the sample.

This clonotype appeared many times. It lacks a known antigen. Base quality data are lacking; no much larger clone is found one base away. Explained via the paper, the time point label denotes: newly diagnosed GD, antithyroid drugs for less than 3 months. RNA was extracted from PBMCs in TRIzol for both TCR sequencing and RNA sequencing. The diagnosis of Graves' disease followed American Thyroid Association guidelines. Patients for the study were recruited at an endocrinology department in Xi'an, China. From each patient, about 9.7 milliliters of peripheral blood was collected into an EDTA anticoagulant tube. Ficoll Paque Plus density gradient separation was used to isolate PBMCs, and no additional T cell sorting was done. RNA quality was checked with an Agilent 2100 Bioanalyzer and agarose gel, and concentration with a NanoDrop 2000. These sequences were also reported in another study, on T cells in Graves' hyperthyroidism and ophthalmopathy. From the second report: Stable Graves' hyperthyroidism was defined as the absence of progression to ophthalmopathy over 18 months of follow-up. Hyperthyroidism patients were newly diagnosed, had a disease duration of under 2 months, and were aged 18 to 65 years. Any patient with an uncontrolled infection, another autoimmune disease, pregnancy or lactation was excluded. Diagnoses were established on the basis of clinical symptoms, serum thyroxine and TRAb, thyroid ultrasound, and orbital computed tomography. For the first round of RT-PCR on the TCR CDR3, the HTBI primer set was used together with the Qiagen OneStep RT-PCR kit. Most expanded thyroid clonotypes (frequency above 0.001) were also detected in blood, a finding suggesting that blood repertoires may reflect thyroid immune responses. A model built on a 13 V-J signature distinguished ophthalmopathy from stable hyperthyroidism, reaching about 89% sensitivity and 81.08% specificity in cross-validation and 80%/75% in testing. In validation, the model predicted progression to ophthalmopathy a median of about 6 months before onset, with roughly 68% sensitivity and 72.22% specificity. A discovery cohort of roughly 100 patients, roughly 43 with Graves' ophthalmopathy and approximately 57 with stable Graves' hyperthyroidism, was used to find distinguishing TCR V-J signatures. Prospective prediction of ophthalmopathy was tested in an independent validation cohort of about 19 hyperthyroidism patients and 17 patients who later progressed to ophthalmopathy. The approximately 100 discovery patients were divided at random into training and test sets in a 7:3 ratio. In about 6 Graves' hyperthyroidism patients, the study also compared T-cell repertoires from thyroid tissue with T-cell repertoires from blood. Once sampling was done, hyperthyroidism patients were given methimazole at a starting dose of 30 mg daily, whereas ophthalmopathy patients were given high-dose intravenous methylprednisolone. Libraries were constructed in a second round of multiplex PCR, after which size selection and purification were carried out. The libraries were sequenced on an Illumina HiSeq2000 using paired-end 100 bp reads. SOAPnuke was used to process the raw data, removing reads that contained adapters or uncalled bases, had a mean Phred below 15, or lacked an exact match to the constant primer or identifier. High-quality paired reads were merged using COPE v1.2.5, and each unique nucleotide sequence was defined as a clonotype. MiTCR v1.1 was used to align the clonotypes against IMGT TRBV, TRBD and TRBJ reference segments. The analysis included only V-J combinations with a frequency above 0.0001, which together covered around 99% of the repertoires. A TCS score was defined as the ratio between F50 (clonal expansion) and ExV (chaos), using BLOSUM62-based TCRdist between CDR3 peptides within each V-J. Welch's t-statistics and random forest reduced some 510 V-J features to 13, which were used in a naive Bayes classifier (R e1071). Sample size was not statistically predetermined, and blinding of investigators to group allocation was not performed. According to the paper, TCR Vbeta CDR3 sequencing was carried out on around 140 peripheral blood samples, which came from over 40 ophthalmopathy, 75 or so hyperthyroidism and approximately 17 progressor patients.

The TCR was taken from a woman in her thirties or forties with Graves disease. Donor details come from another sample of the same person, matched by shared clones. The starting material was peripheral blood mononuclear cells (PBMCs), obtained at new diagnosis, from a patient treated with antithyroid drugs.

The sequenced DNA is TGTGCCAGCAGCAAAATTCGTCGGCCCAATGAGCAGTTCTTC. This sequence encodes CASSKIRRPNEQFF. The chain is made from TRBV11-2 and TRBJ2-1; too little of a D gene remains to name it. Relative to germline, V is 5 bases shorter and J is 6 bases shorter, with 14 bases between their ends. The germline V gene sets CDR1 to SGHAT and CDR2 to FQNNGV. The CDR3 covers 14 residues, taking in both the cysteine and the phenylalanine. CDR3 DNA is the only sequence kept; it has 42 bases, read in frame from the first base.